The 22 T cell receptor beta chains below were found in one sample sequenced in a study of control samples from healthy donors and cancer patients. The data were produced by immunoSEQ multiplex PCR, yet TCRdb's version contains in-frame clones alone and is incomplete. The table shows about 94,000 clones, with around 87% occurring only once. The sequencing sample was made of blood. The origin of the receptors is a woman in her 50s in good health.

As regards this clone: The same CDR3 arises from other DNA sequences in this sample as well. This chain joins TRBV27 and TRBJ2-1, with D possibly matching TRBD1 (6 bases). Trimming removed 8 bases at V and 2 bases at J, with 16 bases between. CDR1 and CDR2 from the germline V gene are MNHEY and SMNVEV (reference sequence). The CDR3 is 15 amino acids. The CDR3 region is CASRTGTQAYNEQFF. Written as DNA, the CDR3 is TGTGCCAGCCGAACCGGGACACAGGCCTACAATGAGCAGTTCTTC.

This clone showed up just once. The chain carries TRBV4-2 and TRBJ2-1, with 8 bases that match TRBD1. The germline V gene has CDR1 LGHNA and CDR2 YNFKEQ. With V trimmed by 0 bases and J by 2 bases, 3 bases remained unmatched. The CDR3 totals 16 residues. CDR3 DNA sequence: TGTGCCAGCAGCCAAGATGGGACAGGCCCCTACAATGAGCAGTTCTTC. Protein product: CASSQDGTGPYNEQFF.

The J gene is TRBJ1-5, the V gene TRBV7-2; TRBD1 matches 7 bases. J lost 3 bases, V lost 5 bases, and 4 bases had no gene match. Germline loops: CDR1 SGHTA, CDR2 FQGNSA. The CDR3 extends over 14 amino acids. The CDR3 nucleotides are TGTGCCAGCAGCCCTGACAGGGACAATCAGCCCCAGCATTTT. This gives the protein CASSPDRDNQPQHF.

V gene TRBV2 combines with J gene TRBJ2-7; 9 nucleotides agree with TRBD1. This CDR3 comprises 13 residues. Germline CDR1 is SNHLY and CDR2 is FYNNEI. V lost 9 bases and J lost 2; bases outside the gene matches: 5. The CDR3 DNA reads TGTGCCAGTCTCCGGGACAGGGCCTACGAGCAGTACTTC. This gives the protein CASLRDRAYEQYF. Drawing the rest from reference TRBV2 and TRBJ2-7, the complete variable domain is EPEVTQTPSHQVTQMGQEVILRCVPISNHLYFYWYRQILGQKVEFLVSFYNNEISEKSEIFDDQFSVERPDGSNFTLKIRSTKLEDSAMYFCASLRDRAYEQYFGPGTRLTVT.

This chain connects TRBV5-1 to TRBJ2-7; possible D gene TRBD2, 5 bases. Trimming took off 2 bases at V and 0 bases at J, with 9 bases between the two ends. The CDR3 extends over 14 amino acids. Germline V lookup: CDR1 SGHRS, CDR2 YFSETQ. The CDR3 nucleotides are TGCGCCAGCAGCTTTGAGGGTTTCTCCTACGAGCAGTACTTC. Translated, it gives CASSFEGFSYEQYF.

The gene calls are TRBV19 and TRBJ1-2; TRBD1 might be the D (6 bases). The V gene lost 4 bases and the J gene lost 3 bases, with 6 bases spanning the gap. CDR1 is LNHDA and CDR2 is SQIVND in the germline V gene (reference sequence). The CDR3 is 12 amino acids. CDR3 protein: CASSNRDYGYTF. CDR3 sequence (DNA): TGTGCCAGTAGTAACAGGGACTATGGCTACACCTTC.

A single count supports this clone. The chain joins TRBV7-8 to TRBJ1-4; 12 positions match TRBD1. V lost 1 base to trimming and J lost 8 bases; unmatched junction nucleotides: 8. CDR1 SGHVS and CDR2 FQNEAQ come from the germline V gene. There are 17 residues in the CDR3. CDR3 DNA: TGTGCCAGCAGCTTAGTGGGACAGGGGGCCCTTGGGGAAAAACTGTTTTTT. Encoded protein: CASSLVGQGALGEKLFF.

The chain joins TRBV19 to TRBJ2-2; TRBD2 matches at 13 bases. The CDR3 runs 17 residues. V lost 2 bases, J lost 6 bases, and 6 bases stayed unmatched. Germline loops: CDR1 LNHDA, CDR2 SQIVND (reference sequence). In DNA, the CDR3 is TGTGCCAGTAGTATACGACTAGCGGGAGGTCATTCCGGGGAGCTGTTTTTT. Amino acids: CASSIRLAGGHSGELFF.

The sample holds a few counts of this clone. J is TRBJ2-5 and V is TRBV6-6; D not certain. Germline assignment: CDR1 MNHNY and CDR2 SVGAGI (reference sequence). CDR3 length: 11 residues. V was cut by 6 bases and J by 5 bases, with 7 bases left in between. The CDR3 DNA is TGTGCCAGCAGACTGGGGGAGACCCAGTACTTC. Amino acids: CASRLGETQYF.

The V call is TRBV3-1 (or the pseudogene TRBV3-2), the J call TRBJ2-5, with D perhaps TRBD1 (5 bases). Trimming removed 0 bases from V and 2 bases from J, with 7 bases in between. Germline V gene lookup returns CDR1 LGHDT and CDR2 YNNKEL (reference sequence). CDR3 size: 14 residues. The CDR3 reads CASSQDAGQETQYF. Written as DNA, the CDR3 is TGTGCCAGCAGCCAAGATGCAGGGCAAGAGACCCAGTACTTC.

The rearrangement uses TRBV28 and TRBJ1-2; D is undetermined. In germline, CDR1 is MDHEN, CDR2 SYDVKM. This CDR3 region has 15 residues. V gave up 7 bases and J gave up 4 bases, with 19 bases separating them. CDR3 region: CASIEATRNTYGYTF. CDR3 DNA sequence: TGTGCCAGCATAGAGGCAACCCGTAATACCTATGGCTACACCTTC.

This chain links TRBV19 with TRBJ1-1; D unclear. CDR3 size: 15 residues. Trimming took off 3 bases at V and 1 base at J, with 12 bases between the two ends. CDR1 and CDR2 (germline): LNHDA, SQIVND (reference sequence). The CDR3 DNA sequence: TGTGCCAGTAGTATCCCCCAGGACGAGAACACTGAAGCTTTCTTT. Protein product: CASSIPQDENTEAFF. The full variable domain, completed using reference TRBV19 and TRBJ1-1, is DGGITQSPKYLFRKEGQNVTLSCEQNLNHDAMYWYRQDPGQGLRLIYYSQIVNDFQKGDIAEGYSVSREKKESFPLTVTSAQKNPTAFYLCASSIPQDENTEAFFGQGTRLTVV.

The gene calls are TRBV28 and TRBJ2-2; the D gene could be TRBD1 or TRBD2 (5 bases each). The CDR3 contains 15 residues. The germline gives CDR1 MDHEN, CDR2 SYDVKM. The germline V and J ends were trimmed by 7 bases and 7 bases, with 19 bases remaining between them. The CDR3 DNA is TGTGCCAGCAACCCTGGGACCACAGGAGGCGGGGAGCTGTTTTTT. The encoded protein is CASNPGTTGGGELFF. Supplemented by reference TRBV28 and TRBJ2-2, the full variable domain reads DVKVTQSSRYLVKRTGEKVFLECVQDMDHENMFWYRQDPGLGLRLIYFSYDVKMKEKGDIPEGYSVSREKKERFSLILESASTNQTSMYLCASNPGTTGGGELFFGEGSRLTVL.

The V and J genes are TRBV7-2 and TRBJ2-2, with D possibly matching TRBD1 (5 bases). Germline CDR1 reads SGHTA; CDR2 reads FQGNSA. The CDR3 length is 14 residues. V was cut by 2 bases and J by 6 bases, with 10 bases left in between. CDR3 sequence: CASSLNPRAGELFF. The CDR3 bases are TGTGCCAGCAGCTTAAACCCCAGGGCCGGGGAGCTGTTTTTT.

The chain is built from TRBV12-5 and TRBJ1-2, with unresolved D. V was cut by 0 bases and J by 8 bases, with 10 bases left in between. Per germline, CDR1 LGHNT and CDR2 FRNRAP. CDR3 size: 13 residues. In DNA, the CDR3 is TGTGCTAGTGGTTTGGTACCCGTGGGGGGCTACACCTTC. Translated, it gives CASGLVPVGGYTF.

The chain uses TRBV19 and TRBJ2-7, with D tentatively TRBD2 (5 bases). Germline V gene data show CDR1 as LNHDA and CDR2 as SQIVND (reference sequence). V was pared by 6 bases and J by 5 bases, with 23 bases between. CDR3 length: 16 residues. CDR3 DNA: TGTGCCAGTAGGACCCGAGGGTCTTCCGGCGGGCACGAGCAGTACTTC. It specifies CASRTRGSSGGHEQYF. Full variable domain (rest looked up from reference TRBV19 and TRBJ2-7): DGGITQSPKYLFRKEGQNVTLSCEQNLNHDAMYWYRQDPGQGLRLIYYSQIVNDFQKGDIAEGYSVSREKKESFPLTVTSAQKNPTAFYLCASRTRGSSGGHEQYFGPGTRLTVT.

The V call is TRBV7-8, the J call TRBJ1-5; D uncertain. The CDR3 sequence is 13 residues long. Trimming took off 1 base at V and 6 bases at J, with 7 bases between the two ends. CDR1 and CDR2 from the germline V gene are SGHVS and FQNEAQ. CDR3 nucleotides: TGTGCCAGCAGCTTAGTCGGGAGTCAGCCCCAGCATTTT. Protein product: CASSLVGSQPQHF.

The chain employs TRBV6-5 and TRBJ1-3; D remains unclear. Looked up from germline, CDR1 is MNHEY and CDR2 is SVGAGI. Trimming removed 4 bases from V and 2 bases from J, with 9 bases in between. The CDR3 has 14 amino acids. CDR3 bases: TGTGCCAGCAGTTCCGGAGCTGCTGGAAACACCATATATTTT. The encoded protein is CASSSGAAGNTIYF.

V usage is TRBV7-3 and J usage is TRBJ2-6, with TRBD1 as a possible D gene (6 bases). CDR3 size: 15 residues. CDR1 and CDR2 (germline): SGHTA, FQGTGA. V was pared by 6 bases and J by 1 base, with 10 bases between. As DNA, the CDR3 is TGTGCCAGCAGTCTAGACAGGTCTGGGGCCAACGTCCTGACTTTC. Translating gives CASSLDRSGANVLTF.

The chain carries TRBV5-8 and TRBJ1-1, with D possibly matching TRBD1 (5 bases). The CDR3 covers 14 residues. Trimming stripped 2 bases from V and 1 base from J, with 9 bases between. Germline CDR1 reads SGHTS; CDR2 reads YDEGEE. CDR3 nucleotides: TGTGCCAGCAGCTTTGACAGAGAGAACACTGAAGCTTTCTTT. Its protein is CASSFDRENTEAFF. The variable domain in full, completed from reference TRBV5-8 and TRBJ1-1, reads EAGVTQSPTHLIKTRGQQATLRCSPISGHTSVYWYQQALGLGLQFLLWYDEGEERNRGNFPPRFSGRQFPNYSSELNVNALELEDSALYLCASSFDRENTEAFFGQGTRLTVV.

The chain recombines TRBV6-2 or TRBV6-3 with TRBJ2-7; TRBD1 agrees at 7 bases. This CDR3 has 14 residues. CDR1 is MNHEY, CDR2 SVGEGT, per germline. Germline trimming cut 2 bases from V and 0 bases from J; bases unmatched to any gene: 1. The CDR3 DNA reads TGTGCCAGCAGTTACGGGGACAGCTCCTACGAGCAGTACTTC. Amino acid sequence: CASSYGDSSYEQYF.

The gene calls are TRBV18 and TRBJ2-7; 13 bases match TRBD2. The CDR3 sequence is 17 residues long. V shed 3 bases and J 5 bases; nucleotides not matched to a gene: 10. CDR1 and CDR2 from the germline V gene are KGHSH and LQKENI. CDR3 in DNA: TGTGCCAGCTCACCCCAATCGGGACTAGCGGGATTCGACGAGCAGTACTTC. Amino acids: CASSPQSGLAGFDEQYF.